The 16 T cell receptor beta chains below were found in one sample sequenced in a study of blood T cell repertoires in COVID-19. Assay used: immunoSEQ multiplex PCR; TCRdb lists only in-frame clones, some missing. The sample comprises nearly 350,000 clones, over 70% of which are singletons, and about 2.7% rests with the top ten. The sequenced sample was peripheral blood. Receptors originate from a man aged 25-45 years with active or convalescent COVID-19.

The J gene is TRBJ2-7, the V gene TRBV25-1, with D tentatively TRBD1 (6 bases). Trimming removed 1 base at V and 5 bases at J, with 15 bases between. This CDR3 region has 15 residues. Germline V gene lookup returns CDR1 MGHDK and CDR2 SYGVNS. The CDR3 loop reads CASSEWGQGSHEQYF. The CDR3 nucleotides are TGTGCCAGCAGTGAATGGGGGCAGGGTTCCCACGAGCAGTACTTC.

The CDR3 nucleotides read TGTGCCAGCAGCTTAGGTTTCGGGGAAGTCACTGAAGCTTTCTTT. This sequence encodes CASSLGFGEVTEAFF. The gene calls are TRBV7-9 and TRBJ1-1; D is unresolved. The CDR3 extends over 15 amino acids. V dropped 1 base and J dropped 4 bases, with 13 bases sitting between them. Germline-derived CDR1 and CDR2 are SEHNR and FQNEAQ (reference sequence). The whole variable domain, filled in from reference TRBV7-9 and TRBJ1-1, reads DTGVSQNPRHKITKRGQNVTFRCDPISEHNRLYWYRQTLGQGPEFLTYFQNEAQLEKSRLLSDRFSAERPKGSFSTLEIQRTEQGDSAMYLCASSLGFGEVTEAFFGQGTRLTVV.

The chain recombines TRBV10-3 with TRBJ2-1; 8 positions match TRBD2. CDR1 is ENHRY and CDR2 is SYGVKD in the germline V gene. This CDR3 comprises 15 residues. Trimming removed 5 bases from V and 7 bases from J; junction bases left unmatched: 10. CDR3 protein: CAISLSPGGGNEQFF. DNA for the CDR3: TGTGCCATCAGTCTCTCTCCCGGGGGGGGGAATGAGCAGTTCTTC.

The V call is TRBV15, the J call TRBJ2-3, with D maybe TRBD2 (5 bases). Germline CDR1 LNHNV, CDR2 YYDKDF (reference sequence). The length of the CDR3 is 15 residues. Trimming shortened V by 7 bases and J by 0 bases, and 14 bases separated the two germline ends. CDR3 coding DNA: TGTGCCACCAAAGGCGGCCTAGCTAGCACAGATACGCAGTATTTT. It specifies CATKGGLASTDTQYF.

The chain has TRBV9 and TRBJ1-1, with 7 positions matching TRBD1. This CDR3 is 14 amino acids long. Losses at the gene ends were 4 bases for V and 3 bases for J; bases not matched to a gene: 6. Looked up from germline, CDR1 is SGDLS and CDR2 is YYNGEE. CDR3 amino acids: CASSYSQGDTEAFF. The CDR3 DNA is TGTGCCAGCAGCTACTCCCAGGGGGACACTGAAGCTTTCTTT. Filled out from reference TRBV9 and TRBJ1-1, the complete variable domain reads DSGVTQTPKHLITATGQRVTLRCSPRSGDLSVYWYQQSLDQGLQFLIQYYNGEERAKGNILERFSAQQFPDLHSELNLSSLELGDSALYFCASSYSQGDTEAFFGQGTRLTVV.

The rearrangement uses TRBV6-5 and TRBJ2-1; D is possibly TRBD1 (6 bases). V lost 4 bases and J 4 bases, leaving 17 bases between the germline ends. The CDR3 covers 16 residues. The germline V gene encodes CDR1 MNHEY and CDR2 SVGAGI. The DNA for the CDR3 is TGTGCCAGCAGTTCTTCTACCGGGACATTTTACAATGAGCAGTTCTTC. Protein sequence: CASSSSTGTFYNEQFF.

The J gene is TRBJ2-2, the V gene TRBV7-2; D unclear. The CDR3 is 12 residues long. The V end lost 5 bases, the J end lost 3 bases, and 4 bases lay between the germline ends. CDR1 is SGHTA and CDR2 is FQGNSA in the germline V gene. The CDR3 region has the DNA TGTGCCAGCAGCCCGTACACCGGGGAGCTGTTTTTT. Translated: CASSPYTGELFF.

The rearrangement joins TRBV6-7 to TRBJ1-6; 9 nucleotides align to TRBD1. TRBV6-7 is designated an ORF whose function remains uncertain. V lost 7 bases to trimming and J lost 7 bases; unmatched junction nucleotides: 8. This CDR3 has 15 amino acids. The CDR3 DNA sequence: TGTGCCAGCAACCCTCGGACAGGGGCGAATTCACCCCTCCACTTT. Protein: CASNPRTGANSPLHF.

The rearrangement links TRBV24-1 to TRBJ2-1, with 12 positions matching TRBD2. CDR1 is KGHDR and CDR2 is SFDVKD in the germline V gene. This CDR3 is built from 13 residues. V shed 9 bases and J 4 bases; nucleotides not matched to a gene: 0. CDR3 bases: TGTGCCACCGGGACTAGCGGGTACAATGAGCAGTTCTTC. Translated, it gives CATGTSGYNEQFF.

This sequence joins TRBV6-6 and TRBJ1-4, with D maybe TRBD1 (6 bases). V was shortened by 4 bases and J by 16 bases, with 22 bases between the two germline ends. Looked up from germline, CDR1 is MNHNY and CDR2 is SVGAGI (reference sequence). This CDR3 contains 14 residues. CDR3 in DNA: TGTGCCAGCAGTTCCGACAGGACCCTGGGGAGGGCGTTTTTT. Encoded protein: CASSSDRTLGRAFF.

The chain carries TRBV5-1 and TRBJ1-1, with D possibly matching TRBD1 (5 bases). Between the trimmed V and J ends, which lost 8 bases and 0 bases, there was a span of 14 bases. The germline V gene has CDR1 SGHRS and CDR2 YFSETQ. This CDR3 spans 14 amino acids. CDR3 sequence reads: CASSGDSMNTEAFF. CDR3 DNA: TGCGCCAGTTCGGGTGACAGCATGAACACTGAAGCTTTCTTT.

The V call is TRBV7-2, the J call TRBJ2-4; TRBD1 matches at 12 bases. CDR3 length: 17 amino acids. V lost 3 bases and J lost 0; bases outside the gene matches: 3. The germline V gene has CDR1 SGHTA and CDR2 FQGNSA. CDR3 loop: CASSLGQGARAKNIQYF. The CDR3 DNA sequence: TGTGCCAGCAGCTTGGGACAGGGGGCGCGAGCCAAAAACATTCAGTACTTC.

The V gene is TRBV6-5, the J gene TRBJ1-3; unclear D gene. There are 14 residues in the CDR3. Trimming removed 5 bases from V and 7 bases from J, with 15 bases in between. Germline lookup yields CDR1 MNHEY and CDR2 SVGAGI. This chain's CDR3 is CASSRGIGFNTIYF. CDR3 coding DNA: TGTGCCAGCAGTCGGGGAATAGGGTTTAACACCATATATTTT.

The chain couples TRBV5-4 to TRBJ2-7; 8 bases map to TRBD2. The CDR3 sequence is 15 residues long. Trimming at V came to 4 bases and at J to 3 bases, leaving 9 bases not matched to a gene. The germline V gene encodes CDR1 SGHNT and CDR2 YYREEE (reference sequence). The CDR3 sequence: CASSLSAGAYYEQYF. CDR3 sequence (DNA): TGTGCCAGCAGCCTCTCAGCGGGGGCTTACTACGAGCAGTACTTC.

The rearrangement joins TRBV7-9 to TRBJ2-1; 9 positions agree with TRBD2. Germline trimming cut 0 bases from V and 5 bases from J; bases unmatched to any gene: 5. The CDR3 has 16 amino acids. Germline V gene sequence: CDR1 SEHNR, CDR2 FQNEAQ (reference sequence). CDR3 sequence (DNA): TGTGCCAGCAGCTTAGCTGCGGGAGGGCCAGACAATGAGCAGTTCTTC. It codes for CASSLAAGGPDNEQFF. Based on the CDR3 plus reference TRBV7-9 and TRBJ2-1, the full variable domain is DTGVSQNPRHKITKRGQNVTFRCDPISEHNRLYWYRQTLGQGPEFLTYFQNEAQLEKSRLLSDRFSAERPKGSFSTLEIQRTEQGDSAMYLCASSLAAGGPDNEQFFGPGTRLTVL.

The V and J genes are TRBV24-1 and TRBJ1-2; D is uncertain. The germline gives CDR1 KGHDR, CDR2 SFDVKD. CDR3 size: 15 residues. The V end was cut by 3 bases, the J end by 8 bases, with 18 bases between. The CDR3 nucleotides are TGTGCCACCAGTGATCCCGGAGAGAGGGTAGGGGGCTACACCTTC. As protein: CATSDPGERVGGYTF.